This T cell receptor (beta chain) was documented in a study of blood T cell repertoires in COVID-19 (dated by TCRdb to the early 2020s). Regarding the study in general: Samples from collaborators originated in the United States, Italy and Spain and spanned both the acute and convalescent phases of COVID-19. Subjects who had been exposed to COVID-19, were actively infected with it, or had recovered from it provided the deeply sampled blood TCRbeta repertoires that made up the dataset. Nearly every sample came with metadata listing a de-identified subject ID, COVID-19 status, age in years and sex. The prospective study material was composed of cDNA or gDNA derived from T cells, B-cell-depleted T cells, or PBMCs. HLA class I and class II types, where available, came from metadata supplied by the sample provider rather than from assay-based typing. The repertoires were made available in a free public database intended to serve as a resource for research on the immune response to SARS-CoV-2. The samples were drawn from the first 160 participants of the ongoing ImmuneRACE study and from 950 to 1,500 subjects provided by 6 global collaborators. The research as a whole found: The quantity of clinical and demographic metadata differed by source and by participant and was supplied without curation.

Reading from cysteine to phenylalanine, the CDR3 counts 13 amino acids. Here the CDR3 DNA is all that survives: 39 bases in frame from base 1. CDR1 SGHRS and CDR2 YFSETQ were looked up in the germline V gene. V gives up 1 base and J gives up 4 bases, and the segment between their germline ends measures 6 bases. Whole blood was collected in K2EDTA tubes by collaborating institutions according to the institutions' own protocols. Collaborator samples were shipped for TCRbeta analysis as frozen whole blood, isolated PBMCs, or DNA extracted from either sample type. TCRbeta CDR3 regions were amplified from genomic DNA by means of the immunoSEQ Assay, a bias-controlled multiplex PCR. On the authors' methods: The number of nucleated cells in each sample was estimated by amplification of reference gene primers within the assay. To quantify the absolute abundance of each unique TCRbeta CDR3 rearrangement, sequence reads were collapsed and filtered. For each sample, productive Simpson clonality was calculated by taking the square root of Simpson's diversity index across productive rearrangements. TCRdb obtained this table from immuneACCESS and retained in-frame rearrangements with V and J assigned. These tables miss some clones; where compared with another copy, unresolved V genes account for less than half of the shortfall, and the remainder is unexplained. V, J and clone size were drawn from that table, and D and trimming were deduced from the DNA. Across this sample there are fewer than 250,000 clones, with about 85% seen only once. Approximately 6.3% of the sample is taken by the ten largest.

As to this clone: There is no known antigen for this receptor. No much larger clone is present one base from it, and per-base qualities are unavailable.

Material for sequencing was peripheral blood. The V and J genes are TRBV5-1 and TRBJ1-5; the D gene is not confidently resolved. The TCR was taken from a woman aged 55-69 years with active or convalescent COVID-19. The bases are TGCGCCAGCAGCTTGCGGGAAAATCAGCCCCAGCATTTT. It encodes CASSLRENQPQHF.